These 8 T cell receptor beta chains were sequenced from one sample in a study of response to subunit inactivated influenza vaccine. Via MiXCR, TCRdb re-called the RT-PCR reads, giving one row per CDR3 protein. The sample includes roughly 500,000 distinct CDR3 sequences, 16% of them seen just once. The sample consisted of CD4+ T cells sorted from PBMCs, taken roughly 24 months after vaccination. These receptors came from a man between 50 and 69 years old who received an inactivated influenza vaccine.

The V call is TRBV5-1, the J call TRBJ2-2; 11 nucleotides line up with TRBD2. The V gene end was trimmed by 0 bases and the J gene end by 2 bases; junction bases not matched to a gene: 9. CDR1 and CDR2 (germline): SGHRS, YFSETQ. The CDR3 runs 19 residues. The CDR3: CASSLGSLAGGPNTGELFF. CDR3 nucleotide sequence: TGCGCCAGCAGCTTGGGGTCCCTAGCGGGGGGACCAAACACCGGGGAGCTGTTTTTT.

This rearrangement joins TRBV6-2 or TRBV6-3 to TRBJ2-7, with 7 bases that match TRBD2. The V segment lost 2 bases and the J segment 3 bases; nucleotides outside the gene matches: 16. The CDR3 runs to 18 residues. CDR1 and CDR2 (germline): MNHEY, SVGEGT. The CDR3 nucleotides are TGTGCCAGCAGTTACCGGGCGGGAGTCTCAGTAATCGGCTACGAGCAGTACTTC. This encodes CASSYRAGVSVIGYEQYF.

This clonotype has ten or more counts. The chain employs TRBV7-8 and TRBJ2-1, with 14 bases that match TRBD2. The germline gives CDR1 SGHVS, CDR2 FQNEAQ. Losses at the gene ends were 6 bases for V and 2 bases for J; bases not matched to a gene: 9. The CDR3 has 18 amino acids. As DNA, the CDR3 is TGTGCCAGCAGTCGGCCCGGGACTAGCGGGGGAGCCTACAATGAGCAGTTCTTC. Its translation: CASSRPGTSGGAYNEQFF. Together with reference TRBV7-8 and TRBJ2-1, the CDR3 gives the full variable domain: GAGVSQSPRYKVAKRGQDVALRCDPISGHVSLFWYQQALGQGPEFLTYFQNEAQLDKSGLPSDRFFAERPEGSVSTLKIQRTQQEDSAVYLCASSRPGTSGGAYNEQFFGPGTRLTVL.

This clonotype was seen a few times. CDR3 sequence reads: CASSSFAFTDTQYF. Written as DNA, the CDR3 is TGTGCCAGCAGCAGTTTCGCTTTCACAGATACGCAGTATTTT. The chain is built from TRBV9 and TRBJ2-3, with D uncertain. CDR3 length: 14 amino acids. Germline V CDR1 and CDR2: SGDLS, YYNGEE. Trimming removed 4 bases at V and 2 bases at J, with 11 bases between. The full variable domain, with the rest looked up from reference TRBV9 and TRBJ2-3, is DSGVTQTPKHLITATGQRVTLRCSPRSGDLSVYWYQQSLDQGLQFLIQYYNGEERAKGNILERFSAQQFPDLHSELNLSSLELGDSALYFCASSSFAFTDTQYFGPGTRLTVL.

The rearrangement links TRBV24-1 to TRBJ2-1; TRBD2 might be the D (6 bases). Germline values: CDR1 KGHDR, CDR2 SFDVKD. V lost 5 bases to trimming and J lost 4 bases, with 8 bases between them. CDR3 length: 13 amino acids. The CDR3 here is CATSAGRYNEQFF. The CDR3 coding sequence is TGTGCCACCAGTGCCGGGAGATACAATGAGCAGTTCTTC.

V is TRBV7-8 and J is TRBJ2-3; no definite D call. This CDR3 has 14 amino acids. Trimming stripped 5 bases from V and 2 bases from J, with 11 bases between. Germline values: CDR1 SGHVS, CDR2 FQNEAQ. This CDR3 reads CASSNGPYTDTQYF. The DNA for the CDR3 is TGTGCCAGCAGCAACGGGCCCTACACAGATACGCAGTATTTT.

The rearrangement uses TRBV12-3 or TRBV12-4 and TRBJ2-3; 10 bases agree with TRBD2. The length of the CDR3 is 16 residues. Trimming cost V 6 bases and J 2 bases; bases outside gene matches: 8. The CDR3: CASSSSGGPLTDTQYF. The CDR3 nucleotides are TGTGCCAGCAGCAGTAGCGGGGGGCCCCTCACAGATACGCAGTATTTT.

The rearrangement uses TRBV10-2 and TRBJ2-5; 12 positions agree with TRBD2. V trimming: 6 bases; J trimming: 5 bases; junction bases outside the gene matches: 16. The CDR3 spans 18 residues. CDR1 is WSHSY, CDR2 SAAADI, per germline. The CDR3 region has the DNA TGCGCCAGCAGCCTCTCTAGCGGGGGGGCGTCTTTCCGGGAGACCCAGTACTTC. It translates to CASSLSSGGASFRETQYF.